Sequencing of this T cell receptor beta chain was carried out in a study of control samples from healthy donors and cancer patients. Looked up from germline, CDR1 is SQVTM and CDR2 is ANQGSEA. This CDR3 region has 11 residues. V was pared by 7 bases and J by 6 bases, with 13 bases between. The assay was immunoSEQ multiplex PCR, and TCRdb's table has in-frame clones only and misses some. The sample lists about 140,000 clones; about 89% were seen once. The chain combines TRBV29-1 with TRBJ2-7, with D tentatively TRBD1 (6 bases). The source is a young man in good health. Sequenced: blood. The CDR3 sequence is CSARQGGEQYF. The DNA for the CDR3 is TGCAGCGCACGCCAAGGGGGCGAGCAGTACTTC.